The source of this TCR beta chain is a study of T cells in Graves' hyperthyroidism and ophthalmopathy. This clonotype was found a few times. Germline V gives CDR1 SGDLS, CDR2 YYNGEE. The CDR3 is 13 amino acids. V lost 4 bases, J lost 4 bases, and 10 bases lay in between. There were TCR beta CDR3 regions amplified from RNA transcripts. The TCR CDR3 was amplified in a first-round RT-PCR using the HTBI primer set. Using its own MiXCR run on the multiplex PCR reads, TCRdb lists one record per CDR3 protein. The data show approximately 330,000 distinct CDR3 sequences, 21% seen once. The receptor comes from a woman aged 45-60 years with Graves' hyperthyroidism. The genes are TRBV9 and TRBJ2-3, with D hard to call. The sample was blood. The CDR3 sequence: CASSTRLADTQYF. For the CDR3, the DNA is TGTGCCAGCAGCACTCGACTGGCAGATACGCAGTATTTT.